Presented here are 27 T cell receptor beta chains from one specimen sequenced in a study of Graves' ophthalmopathy and Graves' hyperthyroidism. Amplifying from RNA transcripts, the study obtained TCR beta CDR3 regions. The first-round RT-PCR employed HTBI primers together with the Qiagen OneStep RT-PCR kit. A multiplex PCR was then performed as the second round. TCRdb analysed the multiplex PCR reads with MiXCR anew, one entry per CDR3 protein. The sample has roughly 380,000 distinct CDR3 sequences; 15% are singletons. Sequenced input: peripheral blood. All receptors come from a woman aged 18-29 years with stable Graves' hyperthyroidism.

This clonotype was counted many times. The V and J genes are TRBV12-3 or TRBV12-4 and TRBJ1-2; D gene unclear. V lost 0 bases, J lost 6 bases, and 8 bases lay in between. The CDR3 has 13 amino acids. The CDR3, as DNA: TGTGCCAGCAGTTTAGCGGGCGCCAATGGCTACACCTTC. Its translation is CASSLAGANGYTF.

In its sample, this clonotype was seen many times. The chain links TRBV28 to TRBJ1-1, with D perhaps TRBD1 (5 bases). The CDR3 runs 14 residues. Germline loops: CDR1 MDHEN, CDR2 SYDVKM. The V gene lost 7 bases and the J gene lost 6 bases, with 18 bases spanning the gap. In DNA, the CDR3 is TGTGCCAGCATAGGGGCCGCAGACAGCCCTGAAGCTTTCTTT. It translates to CASIGAADSPEAFF.

At least ten counts were recorded for this clonotype. J is TRBJ1-2 and V is TRBV9; possible D gene TRBD1, 5 bases. V lost 6 bases and J lost 5, with 14 bases in between. The CDR3 contains 13 residues. Germline V lookup: CDR1 SGDLS, CDR2 YYNGEE. Here the CDR3 DNA reads TGTGCCAGCAACGCCGGGGGTGCGTATGGCTACACCTTC. It yields the protein CASNAGGAYGYTF.

The gene calls are TRBV3-1 and TRBJ1-3, with unresolved D. CDR1 is LGHDT, CDR2 YNNKEL, per germline (reference sequence). This CDR3 spans 15 amino acids. V was cut by 5 bases and J by 1 base, with 12 bases left in between. The CDR3 reads CASSDRGGSGNTIYF. In DNA, the CDR3 is TGTGCCAGCAGCGACCGGGGAGGATCTGGAAACACCATATATTTT.

Many counts were recorded for this clonotype. The CDR3 here is CASSPLAGGPEKTQYF. Written as DNA, the CDR3 is TGTGCCAGCAGCCCACTAGCGGGGGGGCCCGAAAAGACCCAGTACTTC. This chain connects TRBV5-6 to TRBJ2-5, with 13 nucleotides matching TRBD2. Germline V lookup: CDR1 SGHDT, CDR2 YYEEEE. V gave up 4 bases and J gave up 6 bases; unmatched junction bases: 9. The CDR3 is 16 amino acids.

The chain uses TRBV3-1 and TRBJ2-7, with no clear D. The germline V gene encodes CDR1 LGHDT and CDR2 YNNKEL (reference sequence). This CDR3 comprises 14 residues. Trimming shortened V by 1 base and J by 0 bases, and 7 bases separated the two germline ends. The CDR3 DNA follows: TGTGCCAGCAGCCAAGGTATTCCCTCCTACGAGCAGTACTTC. Translating it yields CASSQGIPSYEQYF.

The gene calls are TRBV18 and TRBJ1-1, with 7 bases matching TRBD1. Losses at the gene ends were 3 bases for V and 3 bases for J; bases not matched to a gene: 7. The CDR3 runs 15 residues. Germline-derived CDR1 and CDR2 are KGHSH and LQKENI. This CDR3 reads CASSPSQGGHTEAFF. CDR3 nucleotide sequence: TGTGCCAGCTCACCGTCCCAGGGGGGGCACACTGAAGCTTTCTTT.

The rearrangement joins TRBV5-6 to TRBJ1-2; possible D gene TRBD1, 5 bases. The CDR3 is made up of 15 amino acids. The V and J ends lost 2 bases and 12 bases respectively, with 23 bases between them. Per germline, CDR1 SGHDT and CDR2 YYEEEE. CDR3 coding DNA: TGTGCCAGCAGCTTTGAAGGGTTAGAGTTTCGGGGCGACACCTTC. Its translation: CASSFEGLEFRGDTF.

This clonotype has ten or more counts. CDR3 sequence reads: CASSPGPLQYYGYTF. DNA for the CDR3: TGTGCCAGCAGCCCAGGGCCGCTACAATACTATGGCTACACCTTC. The V gene is TRBV7-2, the J gene TRBJ1-2, with TRBD1 as a possible D gene (5 bases). The CDR3 is 15 amino acids. Germline CDR1 and CDR2: SGHTA and FQGNSA. Trimming took 5 bases from V and 3 from J, leaving 16 bases between them.

This clonotype showed up many times. The chain couples TRBV28 to TRBJ2-7; 9 bases are a match to TRBD1. Germline V gene sequence: CDR1 MDHEN, CDR2 SYDVKM. CDR3 size: 14 residues. With 4 bases clipped from V and 2 bases from J, the junction kept 3 bases outside the gene matches. CDR3 nucleotide sequence: TGTGCCAGCAGTTGGGACAGGGAGGCCTACGAGCAGTACTTC. Its protein product is CASSWDREAYEQYF. Looking up the rest from reference TRBV28 and TRBJ2-7 gives the full variable domain: DVKVTQSSRYLVKRTGEKVFLECVQDMDHENMFWYRQDPGLGLRLIYFSYDVKMKEKGDIPEGYSVSREKKERFSLILESASTNQTSMYLCASSWDREAYEQYFGPGTRLTVT.

In the case of this clonotype: A clone one base away is much larger, so this may be a read error. The rearrangement links TRBV6-4 to TRBJ1-1; D is possibly TRBD1 (5 bases). The germline gives CDR1 MRHNA, CDR2 SNTAGT. The CDR3 runs 11 residues. The CDR3: CSSMTDDEAFF. CDR3 bases: TGTTCCAGCATGACAGACGATGAAGCTTTCTTT.

This clonotype has ten or more counts. The chain has TRBV6-4 and TRBJ2-2; D gene ambiguous. Germline values: CDR1 MRHNA, CDR2 SNTAGT. With 3 bases removed from V and 6 bases from J, the gap between germline ends came to 8 bases. The CDR3 consists of 13 residues. The CDR3 DNA is TGTGCCAGCAGTGAGGTACCGTCCGGGGAGCTGTTTTTT. Amino acids: CASSEVPSGELFF.

V is TRBV28 and J is TRBJ2-7, with D unclear. This CDR3 is built from 13 residues. The germline V gene encodes CDR1 MDHEN and CDR2 SYDVKM. V lost 7 bases and J lost 0, with 10 bases in between. The CDR3 DNA reads as TGTGCCAGCACCTTGGTTAGCTCCTACGAGCAGTACTTC. Amino acid sequence: CASTLVSSYEQYF.

CDR3 region: CASSGLAGVQETQYF. The DNA for the CDR3 is TGTGCCAGCAGTGGACTAGCGGGAGTGCAAGAGACCCAGTACTTC. The chain has TRBV28 and TRBJ2-5; 13 bases align to TRBD2. The V gene end was trimmed by 5 bases and the J gene end by 2 bases; junction bases not matched to a gene: 2. Looked up from germline, CDR1 is MDHEN and CDR2 is SYDVKM. This CDR3 has 15 amino acids. Combining the CDR3 with reference TRBV28 and TRBJ2-5 gives the whole variable domain DVKVTQSSRYLVKRTGEKVFLECVQDMDHENMFWYRQDPGLGLRLIYFSYDVKMKEKGDIPEGYSVSREKKERFSLILESASTNQTSMYLCASSGLAGVQETQYFGPGTRLLVL.

This clonotype was counted many times. A read error may explain this, as a much larger clone is one base away. No conserved phenylalanine or tryptophan ends this CDR3, so it is likely a read error. The rearrangement links TRBV12-3 or TRBV12-4 to TRBJ1-2, with D perhaps matching TRBD1 (6 bases). The CDR3 runs to 14 residues. V lost 3 bases to trimming and J lost 8 bases, with 16 bases between them. CDR3: CASSFGGATLGYTL. The CDR3 DNA follows: TGTGCCAGCAGTTTTGGGGGGGCGACTTTAGGCTACACCCTC.

This clonotype was counted only a few times. The genes are TRBV29-1 and TRBJ1-1; a possible D gene is TRBD1 (6 bases). Germline V gives CDR1 SQVTM, CDR2 ANQGSEA. CDR3 length equals 15 residues. The V end was cut by 3 bases, the J end by 1 base, with 15 bases between. The CDR3 region has the DNA TGCAGCGTTGAGGGGGCCCCTAGGCCGAACACTGAAGCTTTCTTT. Its protein product is CSVEGAPRPNTEAFF.

This clonotype was seen a few times. This sequence joins TRBV14 and TRBJ2-2; no firm D call. Germline V gene data show CDR1 as SGHDN and CDR2 as FVKESK. The CDR3 covers 14 residues. V lost 3 bases and J 5 bases, leaving 10 bases between the germline ends. The CDR3 loop is CASSHAQITGELFF. CDR3 bases: TGTGCCAGCAGCCACGCACAGATAACCGGGGAGCTGTTTTTT.

This clonotype came up many times. The chain has TRBV12-3 or TRBV12-4 and TRBJ1-1; D unresolved. The CDR3 has 15 amino acids. With 5 bases removed from V and 6 bases from J, the gap between germline ends came to 19 bases. The CDR3 region is CASSQFPGRRAEAFF. CDR3 DNA: TGTGCCAGCAGTCAATTCCCCGGGAGGAGGGCTGAAGCTTTCTTT.

This clonotype came up many times. The CDR3 sequence: CASSVKGFGSNQPQHF. CDR3 sequence (DNA): TGTGCCAGTAGTGTCAAGGGGTTCGGGAGCAATCAGCCCCAGCATTTT. This chain connects TRBV19 to TRBJ1-5; a possible D gene is TRBD1 (5 bases). CDR3 length: 16 residues. Trimming took 5 bases from V and 1 from J, leaving 15 bases between them. Germline V gene lookup returns CDR1 LNHDA and CDR2 SQIVND (reference sequence).

In its sample, this clonotype was seen many times. This chain links TRBV2 with TRBJ2-7, with 11 bases that match TRBD1. V trimming: 6 bases; J trimming: 1 base; junction bases outside the gene matches: 5. This CDR3 region has 15 residues. Germline CDR1 SNHLY, CDR2 FYNNEI. CDR3 loop: CASSKDRGQSYEQYF. DNA of the CDR3: TGTGCCAGCAGCAAGGACAGGGGGCAATCCTACGAGCAGTACTTC. The full variable domain, with the rest looked up from reference TRBV2 and TRBJ2-7, is EPEVTQTPSHQVTQMGQEVILRCVPISNHLYFYWYRQILGQKVEFLVSFYNNEISEKSEIFDDQFSVERPDGSNFTLKIRSTKLEDSAMYFCASSKDRGQSYEQYFGPGTRLTVT.

This clonotype appeared a few times. The J gene is TRBJ1-1, the V gene TRBV6-5, with D perhaps TRBD1 (6 bases). The CDR3 loop spans 15 amino acids. V lost 3 bases to trimming and J lost 6 bases, with 17 bases between them. Germline V gene sequence: CDR1 MNHEY, CDR2 SVGAGI. Here the CDR3 DNA reads TGTGCCAGCAGTTATTACGCGGGGGCTCACGCTGAAGCTTTCTTT. It encodes CASSYYAGAHAEAFF.

This clonotype occurred many times. This chain connects TRBV20-1 to TRBJ1-2; D might be TRBD1 (5 bases). CDR3 length: 14 residues. The germline V gene has CDR1 DFQATT and CDR2 SNEGSKA (reference sequence). The ends were cut back, 6 bases at V and 7 bases at J, with 21 bases in the middle. The CDR3 is CSARDRSRPLGYTF. CDR3 coding DNA: TGCAGTGCCCGGGACCGCTCGCGGCCCCTTGGCTACACCTTC.

At least ten counts were recorded for this clonotype. V gene TRBV19 combines with J gene TRBJ1-1; 7 bases align to TRBD1. Germline CDR1 and CDR2: LNHDA and SQIVND (reference sequence). This CDR3 has 15 residues. Trimming at V came to 4 bases and at J to 1 base, leaving 6 bases not matched to a gene. The CDR3 sequence: CASSKGTVTNTEAFF. CDR3 bases: TGTGCCAGTAGTAAAGGGACAGTTACGAACACTGAAGCTTTCTTT. Filled out from reference TRBV19 and TRBJ1-1, the complete variable domain reads DGGITQSPKYLFRKEGQNVTLSCEQNLNHDAMYWYRQDPGQGLRLIYYSQIVNDFQKGDIAEGYSVSREKKESFPLTVTSAQKNPTAFYLCASSKGTVTNTEAFFGQGTRLTVV.

The chain is built from TRBV12-3 or TRBV12-4 and TRBJ1-2, with TRBD1 as a possible D gene (6 bases). CDR3 length equals 15 residues. Trimming removed 4 bases at V and 4 bases at J, with 16 bases between. The CDR3 loop reads CASSYSGGVLYGYTF. The CDR3 DNA is TGTGCCAGCAGTTACTCTGGGGGCGTGCTCTATGGCTACACCTTC.

This clonotype was observed many times. The chain has TRBV24-1 and TRBJ2-5, with D uncertain. The CDR3 runs to 13 residues. The ends were cut back, 3 bases at V and 5 bases at J, with 9 bases in the middle. Germline-derived CDR1 and CDR2 are KGHDR and SFDVKD. The CDR3 protein is CATSDGLGETQYF. CDR3 coding DNA: TGTGCCACCAGTGATGGTCTGGGTGAGACCCAGTACTTC.

This clonotype was recorded once. A much larger clone differs from this one at a single base, so this may be a read error. The CDR3 here is CASSMWQNTEAFF. The CDR3 region has the DNA TGTGCCAGTAGTATGTGGCAGAACACTGAAGCTTTCTTT. The V gene is TRBV19, the J gene TRBJ1-1; D is ambiguous. The germline gives CDR1 LNHDA, CDR2 SQIVND (reference sequence). Trimming took off 3 bases at V and 1 base at J, with 6 bases between the two ends. The CDR3 is 13 amino acids.

This clonotype was picked up many times. The chain combines TRBV12-3 or TRBV12-4 with TRBJ1-6, with TRBD1 as a possible D gene (5 bases). This CDR3 is 14 amino acids long. Trimming removed 6 bases from V and 8 bases from J, with 14 bases in between. The DNA for the CDR3 is TGTGCCAGCAGGGGGCACCTACTTCATTCACCCCTCCACTTT. Its protein is CASRGHLLHSPLHF.